This T cell receptor (beta chain) is from a study of blood T cell repertoires in COVID-19. Study at large: Collection of acute and convalescent COVID-19 samples took place in the United States, Italy and Spain.

Some clones are missing from TCRdb's copy, which holds only in-frame ones; the method was immunoSEQ multiplex PCR. Of 250,000 to 300,000 clones listed, under 90% are singletons. The CDR3 totals 13 residues. V was shortened by 3 bases and J by 5 bases, with 10 bases between the two germline ends. Sequencing was done on a sample of peripheral blood. The chain carries TRBV12-3 or TRBV12-4 and TRBJ2-5, with D possibly TRBD1 on 5 matching bases. The TCR originated in a middle-aged woman who had recovered from COVID-19. The CDR3 bases are TGTGCCAGCAGTTTGAAGGGGCCCGAGACCCAGTACTTC. Protein: CASSLKGPETQYF.